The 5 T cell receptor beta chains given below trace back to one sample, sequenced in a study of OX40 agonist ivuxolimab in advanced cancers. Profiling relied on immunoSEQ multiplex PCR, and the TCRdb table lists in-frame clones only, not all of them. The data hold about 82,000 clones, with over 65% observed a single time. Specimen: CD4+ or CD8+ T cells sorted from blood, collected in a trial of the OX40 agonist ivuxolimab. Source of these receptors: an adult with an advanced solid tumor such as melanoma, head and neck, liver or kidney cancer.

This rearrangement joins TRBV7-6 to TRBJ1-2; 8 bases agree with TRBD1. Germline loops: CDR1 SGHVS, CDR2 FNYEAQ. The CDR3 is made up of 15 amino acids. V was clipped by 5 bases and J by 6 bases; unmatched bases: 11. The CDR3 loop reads CASSTSRTGLNGYTF. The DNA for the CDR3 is TGTGCCAGCAGCACCTCCAGGACAGGGTTAAATGGCTACACCTTC.

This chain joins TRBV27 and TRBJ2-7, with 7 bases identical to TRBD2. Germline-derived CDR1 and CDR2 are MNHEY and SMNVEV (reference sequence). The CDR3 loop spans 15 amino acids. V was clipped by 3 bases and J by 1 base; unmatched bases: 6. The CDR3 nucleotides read TGTGCCAGCAGTTTCACAGCGGGGCCTTCCTACGAGCAGTACTTC. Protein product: CASSFTAGPSYEQYF.

CDR3 DNA: TGTGCCAGCAGGACGGAGCAGACCCCCCTCTATGGCTACACCTTC. As protein: CASRTEQTPLYGYTF. The V and J genes are TRBV6-5 and TRBJ1-2; D ambiguous. The CDR3 totals 15 residues. CDR1 and CDR2 (germline): MNHEY, SVGAGI. Trimming stripped 6 bases from V and 4 bases from J, with 18 bases between.

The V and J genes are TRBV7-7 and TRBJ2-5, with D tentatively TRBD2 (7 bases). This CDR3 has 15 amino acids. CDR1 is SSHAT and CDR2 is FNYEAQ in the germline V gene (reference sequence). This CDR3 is CASGLVGGEKETQYF. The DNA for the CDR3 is TGTGCTAGCGGACTAGTGGGGGGCGAGAAAGAGACCCAGTACTTC.

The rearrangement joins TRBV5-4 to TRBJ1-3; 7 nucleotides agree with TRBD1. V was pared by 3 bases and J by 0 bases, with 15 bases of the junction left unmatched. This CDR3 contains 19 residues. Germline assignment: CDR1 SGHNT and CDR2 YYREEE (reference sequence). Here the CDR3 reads CASSSMRQGSLDSGNTIYF. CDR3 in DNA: TGTGCCAGCAGCTCTATGAGACAGGGCTCTCTCGACTCTGGAAACACCATATATTTT. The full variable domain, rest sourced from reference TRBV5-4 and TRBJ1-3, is ETGVTQSPTHLIKTRGQQVTLRCSSQSGHNTVSWYQQALGQGPQFIFQYYREEENGRGNFPPRFSGLQFPNYSSELNVNALELDDSALYLCASSSMRQGSLDSGNTIYFGEGSWLTVV.